This record covers a single TCR beta chain. The CDR3 covers 13 residues. Trimming stripped 6 bases from V and 2 bases from J, with 10 bases between. Germline-derived CDR1 and CDR2 are SNHLY and FYNNEI. These data come from a study of blood T cell repertoires in COVID-19. Overall study: Acute and convalescent COVID-19 specimens originated in the United States, Italy and Spain. In each case, the material was cDNA or gDNA derived from T cells, B-cell-depleted T cells, or PBMCs.

Authors' processing steps: Estimation of nucleated cell counts relied on the amplification of reference gene primers. Some clones are missing from TCRdb's copy, which holds only in-frame ones; the method was immunoSEQ multiplex PCR. V, J and clone size derive from that table, while D and trimming were established from the DNA sequence. The data hold fewer than 150,000 clones, with about 84% observed a single time. The chain carries TRBV2 and TRBJ2-5, with D possibly being TRBD2 (5 bases). This clonotype originated in a human donor in a cohort sampled during active COVID-19. The specimen was peripheral blood. The CDR3 sequence is CASRQDLQETQYF. DNA of the CDR3: TGTGCCAGCAGGCAGGACTTGCAAGAGACCCAGTACTTC.